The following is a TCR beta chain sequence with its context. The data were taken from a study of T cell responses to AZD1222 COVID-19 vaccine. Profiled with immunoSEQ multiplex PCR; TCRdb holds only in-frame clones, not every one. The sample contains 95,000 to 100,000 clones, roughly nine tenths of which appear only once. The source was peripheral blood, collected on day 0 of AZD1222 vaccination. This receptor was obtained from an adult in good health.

CDR3 sequence: CASSPGASGRKTQYF. The CDR3 region has the DNA TGTGCCAGCAGCCCCGGGGCTAGCGGGAGAAAGACCCAGTACTTC. V is TRBV7-3 and J is TRBJ2-5; TRBD2 matches at 10 bases. Germline V CDR1 and CDR2: SGHTA, FQGTGA. Unmatched junction bases numbered 9, after V lost 5 bases and J lost 6 bases. This CDR3 contains 15 residues.